A selection of T cell receptor beta chains follows, all from one sample in a study of T cells after posttransplantation cyclophosphamide. Clones were sequenced by immunoSEQ multiplex PCR, and TCRdb holds only the in-frame ones, with some missing. The specimen gives around 3,000 clones without singletons; the ten biggest hold about 14%. Material: PBMCs, obtained after allogeneic stem cell transplant with posttransplant cyclophosphamide. All receptors come from a female patient in her 60s who received an allogeneic stem cell transplant from a related donor and was CMV-positive. Some T cells may trace back to the graft donor. Each CDR3 is given with its conserved first and last residue.

j_call | v_call | cdr3_aa
TRBJ1-2 | TRBV5-6 | CASSFQGGSGYTF
TRBJ2-2 | TRBV2 | CASMRGGRTGELFF
TRBJ2-5 | TRBV7-9 | CASSLARGRGQETQYF
TRBJ2-2 | TRBV7-2 | CASSTRPGLAGIGELFF
TRBJ2-5 | TRBV9 | CASSVAGGFQETQYF
TRBJ2-7 | TRBV7-9 | CASSPPAGVYEQYF
TRBJ1-5 | TRBV27 | CASSYGTGGNQPQHF
TRBJ2-7 | TRBV6-2/TRBV6-3 | CASTKGLAGGQTYEQYF
TRBJ2-7 | TRBV4-2 | CASSPSGYEQYF
TRBJ2-1 | TRBV19 | CASSGTGGYNEQFF
TRBJ2-3 | TRBV5-1 | CASSVGPSDTQYF
TRBJ2-1 | TRBV28 | CASSLPLVLPSYNEQFF
TRBJ2-2 | TRBV9 | CASSVEGFGELFF
TRBJ1-1 | TRBV7-8 | CASCRTRNTEAFF
TRBJ1-3 | TRBV28 | CASSLFGGNTIYF